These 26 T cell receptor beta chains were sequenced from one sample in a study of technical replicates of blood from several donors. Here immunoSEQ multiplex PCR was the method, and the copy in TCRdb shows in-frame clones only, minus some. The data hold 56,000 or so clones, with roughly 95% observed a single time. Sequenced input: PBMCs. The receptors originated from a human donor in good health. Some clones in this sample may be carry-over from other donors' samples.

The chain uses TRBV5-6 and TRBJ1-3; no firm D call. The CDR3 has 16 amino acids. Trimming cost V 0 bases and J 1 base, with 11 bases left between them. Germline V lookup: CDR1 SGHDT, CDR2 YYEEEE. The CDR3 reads CASSLDRAVSGNTIYF. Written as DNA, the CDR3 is TGTGCCAGCAGCTTGGATAGAGCCGTTTCTGGAAACACCATATATTTT.

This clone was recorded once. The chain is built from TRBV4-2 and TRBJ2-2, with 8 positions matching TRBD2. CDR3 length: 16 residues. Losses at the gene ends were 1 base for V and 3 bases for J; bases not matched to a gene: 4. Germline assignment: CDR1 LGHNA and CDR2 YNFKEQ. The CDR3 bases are TGTGCCAGCAGCCAAGGGGCTAGCGGGCACACCGGGGAGCTGTTTTTT. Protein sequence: CASSQGASGHTGELFF.

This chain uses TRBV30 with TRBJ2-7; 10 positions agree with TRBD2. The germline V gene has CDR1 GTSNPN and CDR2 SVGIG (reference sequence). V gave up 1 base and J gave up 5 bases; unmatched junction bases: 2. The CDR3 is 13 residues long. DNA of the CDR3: TGTGCCTGGAGTGGACTAGCGGGTAACGAGCAGTACTTC. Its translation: CAWSGLAGNEQYF.

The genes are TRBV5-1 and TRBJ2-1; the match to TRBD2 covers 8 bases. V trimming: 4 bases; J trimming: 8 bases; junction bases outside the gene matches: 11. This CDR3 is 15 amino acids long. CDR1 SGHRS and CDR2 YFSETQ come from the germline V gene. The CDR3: CASSSATGTRDEQFF. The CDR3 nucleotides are TGCGCCAGCAGCAGCGCCACCGGGACTAGGGATGAGCAGTTCTTC.

This CDR3 reads CASSDLPAGRNEQFF. CDR3 DNA: TGTGCCAGCAGTGATCTCCCTGCGGGAAGGAATGAGCAGTTCTTC. The rearrangement links TRBV25-1 to TRBJ2-1, with a possible D match to TRBD2 (6 bases). V was shortened by 3 bases and J by 7 bases, with 16 bases between the two germline ends. Germline V gene sequence: CDR1 MGHDK, CDR2 SYGVNS. The CDR3 consists of 15 residues.

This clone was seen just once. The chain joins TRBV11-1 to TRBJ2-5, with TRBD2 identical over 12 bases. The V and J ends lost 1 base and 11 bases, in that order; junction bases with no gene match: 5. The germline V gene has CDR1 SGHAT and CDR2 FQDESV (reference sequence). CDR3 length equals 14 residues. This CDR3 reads CASSLGASGRAQYF. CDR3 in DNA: TGTGCCAGCAGCTTAGGCGCTAGCGGGAGGGCTCAGTACTTC.

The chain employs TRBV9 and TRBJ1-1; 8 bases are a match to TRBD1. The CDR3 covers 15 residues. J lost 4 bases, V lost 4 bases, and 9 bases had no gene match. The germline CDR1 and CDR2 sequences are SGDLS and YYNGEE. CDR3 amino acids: CASSLTPGQATEAFF. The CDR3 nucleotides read TGTGCCAGCAGCTTAACTCCGGGACAGGCCACTGAAGCTTTCTTT.

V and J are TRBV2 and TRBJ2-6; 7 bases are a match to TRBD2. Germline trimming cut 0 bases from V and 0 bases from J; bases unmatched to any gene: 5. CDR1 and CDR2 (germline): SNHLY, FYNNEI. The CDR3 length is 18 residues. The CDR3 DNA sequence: TGTGCCAGCAGTGAAGCAGCGGGACGATACTCTGGGGCCAACGTCCTGACTTTC. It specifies CASSEAAGRYSGANVLTF.

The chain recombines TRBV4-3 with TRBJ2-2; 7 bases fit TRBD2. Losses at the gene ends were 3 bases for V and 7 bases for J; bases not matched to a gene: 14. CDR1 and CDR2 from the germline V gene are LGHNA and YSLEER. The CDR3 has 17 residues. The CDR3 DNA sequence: TGCGCCAGCAGCCACCAGCCTGCGGGAGTTCGCGTCGGGGAGCTGTTTTTT. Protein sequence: CASSHQPAGVRVGELFF.

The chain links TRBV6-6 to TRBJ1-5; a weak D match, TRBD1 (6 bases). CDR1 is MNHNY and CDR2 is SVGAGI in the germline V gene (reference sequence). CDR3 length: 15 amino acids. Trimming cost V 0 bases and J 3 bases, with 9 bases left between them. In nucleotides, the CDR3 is TGTGCCAGCAGTTACTCCGGACAGTACAATCAGCCCCAGCATTTT. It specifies CASSYSGQYNQPQHF.

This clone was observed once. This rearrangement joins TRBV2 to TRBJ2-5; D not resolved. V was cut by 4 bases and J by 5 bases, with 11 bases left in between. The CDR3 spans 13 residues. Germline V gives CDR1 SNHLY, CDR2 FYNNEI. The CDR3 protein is CASSAARQETQYF. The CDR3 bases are TGTGCCAGCAGTGCCGCTAGGCAGGAGACCCAGTACTTC.

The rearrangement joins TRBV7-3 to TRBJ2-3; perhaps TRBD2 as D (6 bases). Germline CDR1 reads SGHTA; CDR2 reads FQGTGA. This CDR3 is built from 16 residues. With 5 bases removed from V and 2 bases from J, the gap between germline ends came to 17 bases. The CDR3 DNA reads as TGTGCCAGCAGCCAAGGGACTTCCTCACTCACAGATACGCAGTATTTT. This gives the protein CASSQGTSSLTDTQYF.

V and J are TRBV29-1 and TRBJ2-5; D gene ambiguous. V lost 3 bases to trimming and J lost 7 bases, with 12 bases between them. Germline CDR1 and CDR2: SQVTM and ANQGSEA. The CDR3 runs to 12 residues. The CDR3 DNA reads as TGCAGCGTTGATGTCACAAGAGGGACCCAGTACTTC. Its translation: CSVDVTRGTQYF.

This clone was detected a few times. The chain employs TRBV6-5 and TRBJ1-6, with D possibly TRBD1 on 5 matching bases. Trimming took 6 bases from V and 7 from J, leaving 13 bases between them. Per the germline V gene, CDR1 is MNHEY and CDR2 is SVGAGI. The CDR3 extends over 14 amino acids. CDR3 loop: CASSTGTSNSPLHF. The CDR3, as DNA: TGTGCCAGCAGCACCGGGACTTCAAATTCACCCCTCCACTTT.

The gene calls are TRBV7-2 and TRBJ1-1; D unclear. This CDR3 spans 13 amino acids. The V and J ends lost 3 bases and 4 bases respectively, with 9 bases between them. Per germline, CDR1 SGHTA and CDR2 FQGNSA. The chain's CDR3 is CASSFFGGTEAFF. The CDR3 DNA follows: TGTGCCAGCAGCTTTTTCGGAGGCACTGAAGCTTTCTTT. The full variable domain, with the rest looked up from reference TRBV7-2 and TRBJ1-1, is GAGVSQSPSNKVTEKGKDVELRCDPISGHTALYWYRQSLGQGLEFLIYFQGNSAPDKSGLPSDRFSAERTGGSVSTLTIQRTQQEDSAVYLCASSFFGGTEAFFGQGTRLTVV.

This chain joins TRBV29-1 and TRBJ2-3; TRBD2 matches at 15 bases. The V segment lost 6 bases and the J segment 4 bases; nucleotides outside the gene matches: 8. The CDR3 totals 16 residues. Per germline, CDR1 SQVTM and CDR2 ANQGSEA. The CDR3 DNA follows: TGCAGCGTCGCCCCTCGGACTAGCGGGAGGGCAGATACGCAGTATTTT. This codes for CSVAPRTSGRADTQYF.

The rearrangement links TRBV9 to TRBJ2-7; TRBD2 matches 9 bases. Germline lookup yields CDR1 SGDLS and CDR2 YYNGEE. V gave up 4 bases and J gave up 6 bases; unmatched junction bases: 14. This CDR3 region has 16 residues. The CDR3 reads CASSLRGGAGDREQYF. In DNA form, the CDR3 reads TGTGCCAGCAGCCTGCGGGGGGGGGCAGGGGATCGCGAGCAGTACTTC.

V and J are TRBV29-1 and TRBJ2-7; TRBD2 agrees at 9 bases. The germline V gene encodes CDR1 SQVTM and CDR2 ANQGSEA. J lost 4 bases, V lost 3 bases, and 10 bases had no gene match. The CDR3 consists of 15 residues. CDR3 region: CSVEFVGAGGYEQYF. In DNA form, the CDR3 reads TGCAGCGTTGAGTTTGTGGGGGCGGGGGGGTACGAGCAGTACTTC.

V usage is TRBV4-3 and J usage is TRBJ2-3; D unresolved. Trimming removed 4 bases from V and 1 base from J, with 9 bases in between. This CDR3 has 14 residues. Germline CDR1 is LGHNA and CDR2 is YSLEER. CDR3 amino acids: CASSLSTGTDTQYF. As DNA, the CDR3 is TGCGCCAGCAGCCTTAGTACTGGCACAGATACGCAGTATTTT.

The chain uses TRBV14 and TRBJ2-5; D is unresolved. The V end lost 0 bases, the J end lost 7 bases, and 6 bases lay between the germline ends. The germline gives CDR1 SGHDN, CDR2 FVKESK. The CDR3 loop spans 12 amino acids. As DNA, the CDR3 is TGTGCCAGCAGCCAAGATACGGGGACCCAGTACTTC. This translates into CASSQDTGTQYF.

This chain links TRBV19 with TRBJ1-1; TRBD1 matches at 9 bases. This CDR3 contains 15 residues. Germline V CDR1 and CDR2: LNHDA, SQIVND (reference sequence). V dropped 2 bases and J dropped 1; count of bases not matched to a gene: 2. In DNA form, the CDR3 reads TGTGCCAGTAGTATAAAGGGACAGGGGAACACTGAAGCTTTCTTT. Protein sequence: CASSIKGQGNTEAFF.

The DNA of the CDR3 is TGCGCCAGCAGCTTGGAGTGGGGGGGGAACTATGGCTACACCTTC. Protein product: CASSLEWGGNYGYTF. The chain links TRBV5-1 to TRBJ1-2, with D perhaps matching TRBD1 (5 bases). Trimming took 0 bases from V and 2 from J, leaving 11 bases between them. The V gene's germline CDR1 is SGHRS and CDR2 YFSETQ. The CDR3 totals 15 residues.

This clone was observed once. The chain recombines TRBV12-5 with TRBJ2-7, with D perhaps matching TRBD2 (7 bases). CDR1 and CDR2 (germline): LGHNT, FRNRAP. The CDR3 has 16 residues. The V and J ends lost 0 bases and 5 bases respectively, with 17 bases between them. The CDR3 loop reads CASGLVQGGRPHEQYF. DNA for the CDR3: TGTGCTAGTGGTTTGGTACAGGGCGGGAGACCCCACGAGCAGTACTTC. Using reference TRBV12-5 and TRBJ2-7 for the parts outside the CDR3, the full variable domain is DARVTQTPRHKVTEMGQEVTMRCQPILGHNTVFWYRQTMMQGLELLAYFRNRAPLDDSGMPKDRFSAEMPDATLATLKIQPSEPRDSAVYFCASGLVQGGRPHEQYFGPGTRLTVT.

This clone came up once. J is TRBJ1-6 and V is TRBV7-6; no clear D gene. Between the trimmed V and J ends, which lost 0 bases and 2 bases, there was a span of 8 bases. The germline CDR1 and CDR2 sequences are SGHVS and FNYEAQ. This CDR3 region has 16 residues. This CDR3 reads CASSLAPTAYNSPLHF. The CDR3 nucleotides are TGTGCCAGCAGCTTAGCGCCAACTGCCTATAATTCACCCCTCCACTTT. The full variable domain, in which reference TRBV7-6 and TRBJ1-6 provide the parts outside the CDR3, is GAGVSQSPRYKVTKRGQDVALRCDPISGHVSLYWYRQALGQGPEFLTYFNYEAQQDKSGLPNDRFSAERPEGSISTLTIQRTEQRDSAMYRCASSLAPTAYNSPLHFGNGTRLTVT.

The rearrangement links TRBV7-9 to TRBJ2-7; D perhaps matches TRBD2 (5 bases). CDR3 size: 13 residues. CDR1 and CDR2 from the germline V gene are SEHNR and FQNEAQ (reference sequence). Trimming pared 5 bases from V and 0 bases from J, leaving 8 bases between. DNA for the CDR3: TGTGCCAGCAGCCCCGCGGGCTCCTACGAGCAGTACTTC. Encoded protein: CASSPAGSYEQYF.

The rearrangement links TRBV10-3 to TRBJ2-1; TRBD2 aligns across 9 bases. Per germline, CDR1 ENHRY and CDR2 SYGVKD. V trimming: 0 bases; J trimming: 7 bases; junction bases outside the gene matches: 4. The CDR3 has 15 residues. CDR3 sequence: CAISESGLATNEQFF. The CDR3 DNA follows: TGTGCCATCAGTGAGTCGGGACTAGCTACAAATGAGCAGTTCTTC.